Listed here are 31 T cell receptor beta chains from one sample, sequenced in a study of cytomegalovirus exposure and HLA in healthy donors. PCR amplification relied on 60 Vbeta primers (plus 13 Jbeta primers). The repertoire was sequenced with immunoSEQ multiplex PCR; TCRdb's copy has only in-frame clones and lacks some. This table holds roughly 98,000 clones, about 80% found once. Sequencing was carried out using PBMCs. These receptors were taken from a man aged 35-49 years in good health and CMV-seronegative.

The CDR3 sequence: CASSKAGGPNEQFF. CDR3 DNA sequence: TGTGCCAGCAGTAAAGCGGGAGGGCCGAATGAGCAGTTCTTC. The chain joins TRBV27 to TRBJ2-1; 10 nucleotides align to TRBD2. The V and J ends lost 5 bases and 7 bases, in that order; junction bases with no gene match: 5. The CDR3 is 14 residues long. Germline V gene data show CDR1 as MNHEY and CDR2 as SMNVEV (reference sequence).

This clone was observed once. The same CDR3 is also encoded by other DNA sequences in this sample. This rearrangement joins TRBV9 to TRBJ2-5, with TRBD2 matching 8 bases. The trim removed 0 bases at V and 4 bases at J, leaving 8 bases unmatched. The germline CDR1 and CDR2 sequences are SGDLS and YYNGEE. This CDR3 is 16 amino acids long. The CDR3 protein is CASSVGASGRGETQYF. The CDR3 region has the DNA TGTGCCAGCAGCGTAGGGGCTAGCGGGCGAGGAGAGACCCAGTACTTC.

V usage is TRBV7-2 and J usage is TRBJ2-1; 7 bases line up with TRBD2. Looked up from germline, CDR1 is SGHTA and CDR2 is FQGNSA. The junction had 7 bases not matched to a gene; V was cut back by 5 bases and J by 0 bases. The CDR3 is 16 residues long. The CDR3: CASSPGGGNSYNEQFF. The CDR3 DNA reads as TGTGCCAGCAGCCCGGGAGGAGGGAACTCCTACAATGAGCAGTTCTTC.

This chain connects TRBV9 to TRBJ2-2; TRBD1 might be the D (6 bases). Germline V gene sequence: CDR1 SGDLS, CDR2 YYNGEE. The CDR3 is made up of 18 amino acids. V dropped 2 bases and J dropped 1 base, with 18 bases sitting between them. The CDR3 sequence is CASSVQPSQGWNTGELFF. The CDR3 DNA reads as TGTGCCAGCAGCGTCCAACCGTCACAGGGCTGGAACACCGGGGAGCTGTTTTTT.

The chain joins TRBV7-9 to TRBJ1-5; D might be TRBD1 (5 bases). CDR1 SEHNR and CDR2 FQNEAQ come from the germline V gene (reference sequence). Between the trimmed V and J ends, which lost 0 bases and 9 bases, there was a span of 6 bases. This CDR3 comprises 12 residues. CDR3 loop: CASSLAQGPQHF. CDR3 nucleotides: TGTGCCAGCAGCTTAGCGCAGGGGCCCCAGCATTTT.

This rearrangement joins TRBV27 to TRBJ2-7; D is unresolved. Germline V lookup: CDR1 MNHEY, CDR2 SMNVEV (reference sequence). The CDR3 covers 13 residues. V dropped 6 bases and J dropped 5 bases, with 14 bases sitting between them. CDR3 DNA: TGTGCCAGCAGGGGCCCCTCAACCCACGAGCAGTACTTC. Encoded protein: CASRGPSTHEQYF.

This sequence joins TRBV18 and TRBJ2-1; maybe TRBD1 (6 bases). The CDR3 is made up of 18 amino acids. CDR1 and CDR2 from the germline V gene are KGHSH and LQKENI. Trimming cost V 0 bases and J 2 bases, with 17 bases left between them. The CDR3 here is CASSPPGSADRTYNEQFF. The CDR3 coding sequence is TGTGCCAGCTCACCACCAGGCTCGGCGGACAGAACCTACAATGAGCAGTTCTTC.

V and J are TRBV27 and TRBJ1-1, with TRBD1 matching over 8 bases. Germline V gene sequence: CDR1 MNHEY, CDR2 SMNVEV (reference sequence). The CDR3 runs to 14 residues. V gave up 5 bases and J gave up 3 bases; unmatched junction bases: 5. In nucleotides, the CDR3 is TGTGCCAGCAGTAGACAGGGGATACACACTGAAGCTTTCTTT. It is translated as CASSRQGIHTEAFF.

The chain recombines TRBV10-3 with TRBJ1-5; TRBD1 agrees at 10 bases. This CDR3 has 16 amino acids. Germline V lookup: CDR1 ENHRY, CDR2 SYGVKD. The ends lost 1 base at V and 2 bases at J; junction bases unmatched: 2. DNA for the CDR3: TGTGCCATCAGTGAGTTAGGGACAGGGGGCAATCAGCCCCAGCATTTT. Its protein product is CAISELGTGGNQPQHF.

The CDR3 coding sequence is TGTGCCAGCAGCCTCGCCCCCCCAGCGGGAGGGTACAATGAGCAGTTCTTC. Residues: CASSLAPPAGGYNEQFF. This chain links TRBV7-8 with TRBJ2-1, with 10 bases that match TRBD2. The trim removed 5 bases at V and 4 bases at J, leaving 11 bases unmatched. Germline lookup yields CDR1 SGHVS and CDR2 FQNEAQ. This CDR3 spans 17 amino acids.

This chain uses TRBV6-6 with TRBJ1-1, with D perhaps matching TRBD1 (6 bases). V lost 0 bases to trimming and J lost 0 bases, with 11 bases between them. The CDR3 covers 16 residues. Per germline, CDR1 MNHNY and CDR2 SVGAGI (reference sequence). CDR3 nucleotide sequence: TGTGCCAGCAGTTACTCTCCCGACAGGCTGAACACTGAAGCTTTCTTT. This encodes CASSYSPDRLNTEAFF.

This chain links TRBV7-9 with TRBJ2-2, with 7 positions matching TRBD1. In germline, CDR1 is SEHNR, CDR2 FQNEAQ (reference sequence). This CDR3 region has 15 residues. J was trimmed by 7 bases and V by 7 bases; bases with no gene match: 12. The DNA of the CDR3 is TGTGCCAGCACCACGGACAGGAGGAACGTCGGGGAGCTGTTTTTT. Protein: CASTTDRRNVGELFF.

The V gene is TRBV7-8, the J gene TRBJ1-5; no clear D gene. Germline V CDR1 and CDR2: SGHVS, FQNEAQ. Trimming pared 11 bases from V and 7 bases from J, leaving 6 bases between. The CDR3 runs 9 residues. In nucleotides, the CDR3 is TGTGCCGCCGGGCAGCCCCAGCATTTT. Protein product: CAAGQPQHF.

The V gene is TRBV15, the J gene TRBJ2-5, with D tentatively TRBD2 (5 bases). Germline lookup yields CDR1 LNHNV and CDR2 YYDKDF (reference sequence). This CDR3 is built from 14 residues. V lost 0 bases and J lost 4, with 9 bases in between. In DNA form, the CDR3 reads TGTGCCACCAGCAGAGATGCGGGTTCAGAGACCCAGTACTTC. This gives the protein CATSRDAGSETQYF.

In nucleotides, the CDR3 is TGTGCCAGCAGCTCTCCGTACAGGGGTCGGAATGAGCAGTTCTTC. Translating it yields CASSSPYRGRNEQFF. V usage is TRBV7-6 and J usage is TRBJ2-1, with 7 nucleotides matching TRBD1. The CDR3 totals 15 residues. Germline V lookup: CDR1 SGHVS, CDR2 FNYEAQ. V lost 4 bases, J lost 7 bases, and 10 bases stayed unmatched.

J is TRBJ2-1 and V is TRBV10-3, with 14 bases that match TRBD2. The CDR3 consists of 17 residues. Germline CDR1 is ENHRY and CDR2 is SYGVKD. With 8 bases clipped from V and 5 bases from J, the junction kept 11 bases outside the gene matches. The CDR3 DNA sequence: TGTGCCATCCGATTTGGGACTAGCGGGAGCGGCCACAATGAGCAGTTCTTC. Its translation is CAIRFGTSGSGHNEQFF.

The rearrangement joins TRBV23-1 to TRBJ2-4; a possible D gene is TRBD1 (5 bases). TRBV23-1 has ORF status, its function being uncertain. V lost 8 bases, J lost 6 bases, and 14 bases lay in between. The CDR3 runs to 13 residues. In DNA, the CDR3 is TGCGCCAGCGGACGGACACTCCTAAACATTCAGTACTTC. Translated, it gives CASGRTLLNIQYF.

The chain uses TRBV13 and TRBJ2-1, with 10 bases that match TRBD2. With 0 bases clipped from V and 7 bases from J, the junction kept 15 bases outside the gene matches. The CDR3 has 19 amino acids. CDR1 and CDR2 from the germline V gene are PRHDT and FYEKMQ (reference sequence). DNA for the CDR3: TGTGCCAGCAGCTTAGGCCTAAAGGGACTAGCGTTTGGGAGAAATGAGCAGTTCTTC. Protein sequence: CASSLGLKGLAFGRNEQFF.

The chain uses TRBV7-2 and TRBJ2-7; D is undetermined. Germline V gene sequence: CDR1 SGHTA, CDR2 FQGNSA. The CDR3 loop spans 13 amino acids. V gave up 5 bases and J gave up 3 bases, with 11 bases separating them. Here the CDR3 DNA reads TGTGCCAGCAGCCCCCAGCGTCTCTACGAGCAGTACTTC. This codes for CASSPQRLYEQYF.

The J gene is TRBJ2-3, the V gene TRBV6-4; 10 bases fit TRBD1. V shed 8 bases and J 5 bases; nucleotides not matched to a gene: 10. CDR1 and CDR2 from the germline V gene are MRHNA and SNTAGT. This CDR3 contains 15 residues. The CDR3, as DNA: TGTGCCAGCCGCGATGGGGACAGGGGAGGAGATACGCAGTATTTT. Protein product: CASRDGDRGGDTQYF.

V usage is TRBV28 and J usage is TRBJ2-7, with a possible D match to TRBD1 (6 bases). The CDR3 runs to 15 residues. Germline V gene lookup returns CDR1 MDHEN and CDR2 SYDVKM. Trimming cost V 6 bases and J 0 bases, with 15 bases left between them. CDR3 region: CASRSGTRSSYEQYF. The CDR3 DNA follows: TGTGCCAGCAGGTCCGGGACAAGGAGCTCCTACGAGCAGTACTTC.

The chain is built from TRBV28 and TRBJ2-5; D possibly corresponds to TRBD1 (5 bases). Trimming pared 8 bases from V and 5 bases from J, leaving 21 bases between. The CDR3 consists of 15 residues. Germline loops: CDR1 MDHEN, CDR2 SYDVKM. CDR3 in amino acids: CASRQGSARYETQYF. The CDR3 coding sequence is TGTGCCAGCCGGCAGGGCTCGGCACGGTACGAGACCCAGTACTTC.

This chain uses TRBV5-1 with TRBJ2-3, with D perhaps TRBD2 (5 bases). The germline gives CDR1 SGHRS, CDR2 YFSETQ. This CDR3 region has 16 residues. Trimming removed 4 bases at V and 0 bases at J, with 15 bases between. CDR3 amino acids: CASSPGVKTSTDTQYF. The CDR3 DNA is TGCGCCAGCAGCCCCGGGGTTAAAACTAGCACAGATACGCAGTATTTT.

The sample holds one count of this clone. V usage is TRBV7-9 and J usage is TRBJ2-7; TRBD1 matches at 7 bases. The V segment lost 5 bases and the J segment 6 bases; nucleotides outside the gene matches: 1. The CDR3 contains 11 residues. Germline CDR1 SEHNR, CDR2 FQNEAQ (reference sequence). The CDR3 reads CASSDRVEQYF. CDR3 nucleotides: TGTGCCAGCAGCGACAGGGTCGAGCAGTACTTC. Combining the CDR3 with reference TRBV7-9 and TRBJ2-7 gives the whole variable domain DTGVSQNPRHKITKRGQNVTFRCDPISEHNRLYWYRQTLGQGPEFLTYFQNEAQLEKSRLLSDRFSAERPKGSFSTLEIQRTEQGDSAMYLCASSDRVEQYFGPGTRLTVT.

CDR3 sequence (DNA): TGTGCCAGCAGCTTAGATGGCAGGGGGCTCCAAGAGACCCAGTACTTC. It encodes CASSLDGRGLQETQYF. The chain couples TRBV7-9 to TRBJ2-5, with 8 bases that match TRBD1. The V segment lost 1 base and the J segment 1 base; nucleotides outside the gene matches: 5. Germline CDR1 SEHNR, CDR2 FQNEAQ (reference sequence). The CDR3 has 16 amino acids.

The chain links TRBV27 to TRBJ2-3, with 11 bases lining up with TRBD2. V lost 7 bases and J lost 2; bases outside the gene matches: 5. CDR1 is MNHEY, CDR2 SMNVEV, per germline (reference sequence). This CDR3 comprises 15 residues. The CDR3 nucleotides read TGTGCCAGCAAACTAGCGGGAGTTACCACAGATACGCAGTATTTT. Amino acids: CASKLAGVTTDTQYF.

This clone was found a few times. The junction departs from germline at one end; a sequencing error may be responsible. The chain carries TRBV7-9 and TRBJ1-5; D call uncertain. The CDR3 runs 14 residues. CDR1 is SEHNR and CDR2 is FQNEAQ in the germline V gene (reference sequence). The CDR3 DNA is TGTGCCAGCAGCCCTCTCCTTAGCGATCAGCCCCAGCATTTT. Encoded protein: CASSPLLSDQPQHF.

The genes are TRBV7-8 and TRBJ1-5; D gene unclear. The CDR3 has 16 amino acids. Germline CDR1 SGHVS, CDR2 FQNEAQ. Trimming stripped 1 base from V and 4 bases from J, with 14 bases between. CDR3 sequence (DNA): TGTGCCAGCAGCTTAGGGAGGTGGCAGTTAAATCAGCCCCAGCATTTT. Its translation: CASSLGRWQLNQPQHF.

The gene calls are TRBV6-1 and TRBJ2-6; D ambiguous. V was cut by 4 bases and J by 0 bases, with 10 bases left in between. CDR1 and CDR2 from the germline V gene are MNHNS and SASEGT. There are 16 residues in the CDR3. This CDR3 is CASSGSRASGANVLTF. The CDR3 nucleotides are TGTGCCAGCAGTGGGTCTAGAGCCTCTGGGGCCAACGTCCTGACTTTC.

The chain has TRBV29-1 and TRBJ2-7, with no clear D. Germline CDR1 is SQVTM and CDR2 is ANQGSEA. The CDR3 covers 12 residues. V gave up 6 bases and J gave up 6 bases, with 15 bases separating them. The CDR3 spells CSVVSGTSEQYF. The CDR3 DNA reads TGCAGCGTCGTGAGTGGTACCTCCGAGCAGTACTTC.

The chain carries TRBV2 and TRBJ1-1, with D unresolved. Trimming stripped 7 bases from V and 0 bases from J, with 9 bases between. Germline V CDR1 and CDR2: SNHLY, FYNNEI. This CDR3 is 13 amino acids long. CDR3 sequence (DNA): TGTGCCAGCAATGGCAACATGAACACTGAAGCTTTCTTT. As protein: CASNGNMNTEAFF.